These 15 T cell receptor beta chains originate from one sample sequenced in a study of blood T cell repertoires in COVID-19. Clones were sequenced by immunoSEQ multiplex PCR, and TCRdb holds only the in-frame ones, with some missing. The data show roughly 200,000 clones, around 87% seen once. Material for sequencing was peripheral blood. Receptors were obtained from a man aged 55 to 70 with acute or convalescent COVID-19.

The chain employs TRBV5-6 and TRBJ1-1; tentatively, D is TRBD1 (5 bases). Germline-derived CDR1 and CDR2 are SGHDT and YYEEEE. V shed 2 bases and J shed 4 bases, with 12 bases lying between them. The CDR3 loop spans 14 amino acids. The CDR3 coding sequence is TGTGCCAGCAGCTTTCAGCGGGGGGGCACTGAAGCTTTCTTT. As protein: CASSFQRGGTEAFF. Full variable domain (rest looked up from reference TRBV5-6 and TRBJ1-1): DAGVTQSPTHLIKTRGQQVTLRCSPKSGHDTVSWYQQALGQGPQFIFQYYEEEERQRGNFPDRFSGHQFPNYSSELNVNALLLGDSALYLCASSFQRGGTEAFFGQGTRLTVV.

The chain combines TRBV3-1 (or the pseudogene TRBV3-2) with TRBJ2-7; 8 nucleotides line up with TRBD1. J was trimmed by 2 bases and V by 0 bases; bases with no gene match: 9. Germline V gene lookup returns CDR1 LGHDT and CDR2 YNNKEL (reference sequence). The CDR3 loop spans 17 amino acids. The CDR3 DNA is TGTGCCAGCAGCCAAGACGCGACAGGGGTCACAGCCTACGAGCAGTACTTC. Its translation: CASSQDATGVTAYEQYF.

The chain is built from TRBV7-9 and TRBJ2-7; tentative D call: TRBD1 (5 bases). Trimming removed 2 bases from V and 4 bases from J, with 6 bases in between. Germline V gene sequence: CDR1 SEHNR, CDR2 FQNEAQ (reference sequence). The CDR3 runs 12 residues. This CDR3 reads CASSLSGYEQYF. DNA for the CDR3: TGTGCCAGCAGCTTATCAGGGTACGAGCAGTACTTC.

V usage is TRBV6-4 and J usage is TRBJ2-7, with D possibly matching TRBD2 (5 bases). The germline gives CDR1 MRHNA, CDR2 SNTAGT. The length of the CDR3 is 11 residues. V dropped 5 bases and J dropped 5 bases, with 7 bases sitting between them. CDR3 residues: CASSNGNEQYF. CDR3 coding DNA: TGTGCCAGCAGTAACGGGAACGAGCAGTACTTC.

The V gene is TRBV4-2, the J gene TRBJ2-6; 7 bases align to TRBD1. The V gene's germline CDR1 is LGHNA and CDR2 YNFKEQ. V shed 3 bases and J 1 base; nucleotides not matched to a gene: 9. The CDR3 contains 18 residues. The CDR3 nucleotides are TGTGCCAGCAGCCAGTGGGGGACAGAGTGGTCTGGGGCCAACGTCCTGACTTTC. Translating gives CASSQWGTEWSGANVLTF.

V usage is TRBV28 and J usage is TRBJ2-7; the D is unclear. The V and J ends lost 3 bases and 2 bases respectively, with 14 bases between them. This CDR3 is 15 amino acids long. From germline, CDR1 is MDHEN and CDR2 SYDVKM. CDR3 DNA sequence: TGTGCCAGCAGTTTGTTCCCAGGCAGAGCCTACGAGCAGTACTTC. Translation gives CASSLFPGRAYEQYF.

The genes are TRBV5-1 and TRBJ2-7, with TRBD1 matching 8 bases. The V gene's germline CDR1 is SGHRS and CDR2 YFSETQ. The trim removed 4 bases at V and 13 bases at J, leaving 22 bases unmatched. This CDR3 is 16 amino acids long. CDR3 nucleotides: TGCGCCAGCAGCCTGACGCCCAGCTGGGACAGGCCAAGGGCCTACTTC. It codes for CASSLTPSWDRPRAYF.

The chain carries TRBV5-1 and TRBJ1-4; 7 bases agree with TRBD1. Germline trimming cut 7 bases from V and 4 bases from J; bases unmatched to any gene: 4. The CDR3 is 13 residues long. Per the germline V gene, CDR1 is SGHRS and CDR2 is YFSETQ. The CDR3 DNA follows: TGCGCCAGCTCTGACAGGGTTAATGAAAAACTGTTTTTT. Its protein product is CASSDRVNEKLFF.

V usage is TRBV7-2 and J usage is TRBJ1-2; TRBD1 aligns across 9 bases. The germline V gene encodes CDR1 SGHTA and CDR2 FQGNSA. V lost 5 bases and J lost 6; bases outside the gene matches: 7. The CDR3 consists of 14 residues. CDR3 in amino acids: CASSTSTGGDGYTF. Written as DNA, the CDR3 is TGTGCCAGCAGCACCTCGACAGGGGGGGATGGCTACACCTTC.

This chain connects TRBV7-6 to TRBJ2-1, with TRBD2 identical over 12 bases. The V and J ends lost 5 bases and 10 bases, in that order; junction bases with no gene match: 6. Germline CDR1 reads SGHVS; CDR2 reads FNYEAQ. The CDR3 loop spans 14 amino acids. The CDR3, as DNA: TGTGCCAGCAGCCCTAGCGGGGGGGCCTGGGAGCAGTTCTTC. It encodes CASSPSGGAWEQFF.

The V call is TRBV7-2, the J call TRBJ1-1, with 10 bases that match TRBD1. V lost 2 bases and J lost 3; bases outside the gene matches: 3. This CDR3 comprises 15 residues. Germline V lookup: CDR1 SGHTA, CDR2 FQGNSA. Here the CDR3 reads CASSLKTGGDTEAFF. The CDR3 nucleotides read TGTGCCAGCAGCTTAAAGACAGGGGGCGACACTGAAGCTTTCTTT.

The V call is TRBV25-1, the J call TRBJ1-6; D perhaps matches TRBD1 (5 bases). This CDR3 has 16 amino acids. The V end lost 5 bases, the J end lost 4 bases, and 15 bases lay between the germline ends. Per germline, CDR1 MGHDK and CDR2 SYGVNS. This chain's CDR3 is CASSPLMGGYNSPLHF. The CDR3 coding sequence is TGTGCCAGCAGTCCCTTGATGGGGGGTTATAATTCACCCCTCCACTTT.

The rearrangement joins TRBV7-2 to TRBJ2-1; TRBD2 might be the D (6 bases). Germline lookup yields CDR1 SGHTA and CDR2 FQGNSA. The CDR3 is made up of 17 amino acids. V dropped 5 bases and J dropped 5 bases, with 22 bases sitting between them. The CDR3 reads CASSLGRSPFGDNEQFF. CDR3 DNA sequence: TGTGCCAGCAGCCTGGGGAGGTCCCCCTTCGGGGACAATGAGCAGTTCTTC.

In its sample, this clone was seen a few times. DNA of the CDR3: TGTGCCAGCAGCTTTCTGGGGGGAACCTACGAGCAGTACTTC. This encodes CASSFLGGTYEQYF. The rearrangement links TRBV7-9 to TRBJ2-7; D might be TRBD2 (6 bases). The CDR3 has 14 amino acids. The germline gives CDR1 SEHNR, CDR2 FQNEAQ (reference sequence). The V and J ends lost 3 bases and 2 bases respectively, with 11 bases between them.

This clone has just one count. V is TRBV5-1 and J is TRBJ1-2, with 9 bases matching TRBD1. Germline CDR1 and CDR2: SGHRS and YFSETQ. J gave up 3 bases and V 2 bases, and 5 bases lay outside the gene matches. The CDR3 has 15 residues. Here the CDR3 DNA reads TGCGCCAGCAGCTTACAGGGGGCGCGAGACTATGGCTACACCTTC. It codes for CASSLQGARDYGYTF.